The 24 T cell receptor beta chains below come from one sample, sequenced in a study of cytomegalovirus exposure and HLA in healthy donors. It was with 60 Vbeta and 13 Jbeta primers that the PCR ran. Some clones are missing from TCRdb's copy, which holds only in-frame ones; the method was immunoSEQ multiplex PCR. Of some 120,000 clones listed, roughly three quarters were seen once; the top ten hold roughly 3%. Sequencing used PBMCs. These receptors originate from a man under 40 in good health and CMV-seronegative.

This clone appeared a few times. The rearrangement links TRBV28 to TRBJ1-6; D is ambiguous. The V and J ends lost 6 bases and 6 bases respectively, with 9 bases between them. This CDR3 contains 13 residues. Per germline, CDR1 MDHEN and CDR2 SYDVKM. The CDR3 DNA sequence: TGTGCCAGCAGGGCCTCATCTAATTCACCCCTCCACTTT. It codes for CASRASSNSPLHF.

The chain carries TRBV4-2 and TRBJ2-1, with 10 bases aligning to TRBD2. The CDR3 consists of 16 residues. The germline V gene encodes CDR1 LGHNA and CDR2 YNFKEQ. V was clipped by 2 bases and J by 4 bases; unmatched bases: 5. The CDR3 bases are TGTGCCAGCAGCCAAAGCGGGGGGGATATATACAATGAGCAGTTCTTC. It yields the protein CASSQSGGDIYNEQFF.

This rearrangement joins TRBV29-1 to TRBJ2-1, with D tentatively TRBD1 (5 bases). CDR1 and CDR2 (germline): SQVTM, ANQGSEA. V lost 0 bases to trimming and J lost 2 bases, with 14 bases between them. The CDR3 is 16 amino acids. The CDR3 sequence is CSVEDLGVSAYNEQFF. CDR3 DNA sequence: TGCAGCGTTGAAGATCTAGGGGTTTCGGCCTACAATGAGCAGTTCTTC.

V gene TRBV6-1 combines with J gene TRBJ1-4; D is perhaps TRBD1 (5 bases). The CDR3 runs to 17 residues. Germline V gene lookup returns CDR1 MNHNS and CDR2 SASEGT. V lost 1 base and J lost 8, with 20 bases in between. The CDR3: CASSEVLFGAGREKLFF. Written as DNA, the CDR3 is TGTGCCAGCAGTGAAGTCTTGTTTGGGGCAGGCAGGGAAAAACTGTTTTTT.

The rearrangement uses TRBV6-6 and TRBJ1-4; 8 bases match TRBD1. The CDR3 is 13 residues long. Germline values: CDR1 MNHNY, CDR2 SVGAGI (reference sequence). V was clipped by 11 bases and J by 6 bases; unmatched bases: 8. CDR3 nucleotide sequence: TGTGCCGCAACAGGGGGAGGGTATGAAAAACTGTTTTTT. Its translation is CAATGGGYEKLFF.

The chain employs TRBV19 and TRBJ1-1, with D perhaps matching TRBD1 (5 bases). The CDR3 length is 13 residues. Between the trimmed V and J ends, which lost 10 bases and 3 bases, there was a span of 15 bases. From germline, CDR1 is LNHDA and CDR2 SQIVND (reference sequence). CDR3 nucleotides: TGTGCCACCTCACCTGACAGTGACACTGAAGCTTTCTTT. It is translated as CATSPDSDTEAFF.

The V gene is TRBV2, the J gene TRBJ2-1; 8 nucleotides line up with TRBD2. Per the germline V gene, CDR1 is SNHLY and CDR2 is FYNNEI. The CDR3 covers 15 residues. V gave up 5 bases and J gave up 6 bases; unmatched junction bases: 9. The CDR3 protein is CASSQSGSSSNEQFF. For the CDR3, the DNA is TGTGCCAGCAGTCAGAGCGGGAGTTCGTCCAATGAGCAGTTCTTC.

With regard to this clone: Lacking the conserved final phenylalanine or tryptophan, this CDR3 likely reflects a read error. The rearrangement uses TRBV4-1 and TRBJ1-5; the D is unclear. V was cut by 8 bases and J by 0 bases, with 14 bases left in between. CDR1 and CDR2 from the germline V gene are MGHRA and YSYEKL. The CDR3 is made up of 15 amino acids. CDR3 protein: CASSLTGNSNQPQHV. The CDR3 nucleotides read TGCGCCAGCTCCCTAACCGGAAATAGCAATCAGCCCCAGCATGTT.

The chain joins TRBV5-1 to TRBJ1-2; D not resolved. Looked up from germline, CDR1 is SGHRS and CDR2 is YFSETQ. Between the trimmed V and J ends, which lost 1 base and 5 bases, there was a span of 18 bases. The CDR3 consists of 16 residues. CDR3 region: CASSLLVQHGPYGYTF. The CDR3 DNA reads as TGCGCCAGCAGCTTGCTGGTACAGCATGGGCCTTATGGCTACACCTTC.

This clone was counted at least ten times. This chain connects TRBV2 to TRBJ2-7, with TRBD2 matching 8 bases. The CDR3 has 12 residues. The J segment lost 5 bases and the V segment lost 6 bases, leaving 3 bases of the junction unmatched. Germline V CDR1 and CDR2: SNHLY, FYNNEI. The CDR3 loop is CASRREGHEQYF. The DNA of the CDR3 is TGTGCCAGCAGACGGGAGGGCCACGAGCAGTACTTC.

The chain carries TRBV27 and TRBJ1-5, with TRBD1 identical over 8 bases. V trimming: 0 bases; J trimming: 5 bases; junction bases outside the gene matches: 6. The germline CDR1 and CDR2 sequences are MNHEY and SMNVEV (reference sequence). The CDR3 has 16 residues. CDR3 amino acids: CASSLSGQAPYQPQHF. DNA of the CDR3: TGTGCCAGCAGTTTATCGGGACAGGCACCTTATCAGCCCCAGCATTTT.

This chain uses TRBV28 with TRBJ1-1; D is unresolved. The CDR3 covers 14 residues. Trimming cost V 2 bases and J 1 base, with 8 bases left between them. Germline CDR1 and CDR2: MDHEN and SYDVKM. CDR3: CASSLLGGNTEAFF. CDR3 in DNA: TGTGCCAGCAGTTTACTGGGAGGGAACACTGAAGCTTTCTTT.

The CDR3 spells CASSFPGGRAEQYF. The DNA for the CDR3 is TGTGCCAGCAGCTTCCCTGGCGGGAGGGCCGAGCAGTACTTC. The J gene is TRBJ2-7, the V gene TRBV6-5; TRBD2 agrees at 9 bases. Germline V CDR1 and CDR2: MNHEY, SVGAGI. The CDR3 loop spans 14 amino acids. J lost 6 bases, V lost 6 bases, and 9 bases had no gene match.

The chain joins TRBV25-1 to TRBJ2-3, with 7 bases lining up with TRBD2. The CDR3 runs to 15 residues. V was clipped by 5 bases and J by 3 bases; unmatched bases: 8. Germline V gene data show CDR1 as MGHDK and CDR2 as SYGVNS. The CDR3 region is CASSLGGSGTDTQYF. The CDR3 DNA is TGTGCCAGCAGTTTGGGGGGGTCGGGAACAGATACGCAGTATTTT. Full variable domain (missing parts from reference TRBV25-1 and TRBJ2-3): EADIYQTPRYLVIGTGKKITLECSQTMGHDKMYWYQQDPGMELHLIHYSYGVNSTEKGDLSSESTVSRIRTEHFPLTLESARPSHTSQYLCASSLGGSGTDTQYFGPGTRLTVL.

The chain joins TRBV27 to TRBJ2-7; weak D call: TRBD2 (6 bases). V lost 2 bases and J lost 7, with 12 bases in between. Germline CDR1 reads MNHEY; CDR2 reads SMNVEV (reference sequence). The CDR3 consists of 13 residues. The CDR3 DNA sequence: TGTGCCAGCAGTTTAGGGCGGGGATGGGAGCAGTACTTC. It specifies CASSLGRGWEQYF.

This clone was detected once. This chain joins TRBV27 and TRBJ1-5; D call uncertain. Germline V gene lookup returns CDR1 MNHEY and CDR2 SMNVEV (reference sequence). This CDR3 has 14 residues. V was pared by 6 bases and J by 4 bases, with 13 bases between. CDR3 DNA sequence: TGTGCCAGCAGCCCGATCGGAGGGAATCAGCCCCAGCATTTT. Protein product: CASSPIGGNQPQHF.

The rearrangement uses TRBV6-1 and TRBJ2-7, with a possible D match to TRBD1 (6 bases). Trimming removed 7 bases from V and 3 bases from J, with 19 bases in between. The CDR3 loop spans 15 amino acids. The germline CDR1 and CDR2 sequences are MNHNS and SASEGT. The CDR3 protein is CASKLTGTRGYEQYF. Written as DNA, the CDR3 is TGTGCCAGCAAACTTACCGGGACACGGGGCTACGAGCAGTACTTC.

This clone appeared once. CDR3 bases: TGTGCCAGCAGCTTCAGGAGGGCTGGGGCCAACGTCCTGACTTTC. It translates to CASSFRRAGANVLTF. The chain employs TRBV7-9 and TRBJ2-6, with D tentatively TRBD2 (6 bases). This CDR3 has 15 amino acids. CDR1 and CDR2 (germline): SEHNR, FQNEAQ (reference sequence). The ends were cut back, 3 bases at V and 2 bases at J, with 8 bases in the middle.

This chain links TRBV11-2 with TRBJ2-7, with 7 bases matching TRBD1. J lost 0 bases, V lost 5 bases, and 16 bases had no gene match. The CDR3 spans 18 residues. Germline CDR1 reads SGHAT; CDR2 reads FQNNGV. CDR3 loop: CASSPISRNRGSSYEQYF. Here the CDR3 DNA reads TGTGCCAGCAGCCCGATTAGTCGGAACAGGGGCAGCTCCTACGAGCAGTACTTC.

The chain carries TRBV9 and TRBJ1-4; no reliable D call. CDR3 length: 15 amino acids. V lost 4 bases and J lost 2, with 12 bases in between. The germline V gene encodes CDR1 SGDLS and CDR2 YYNGEE. This chain's CDR3 is CASSLEEVTNEKLFF. The CDR3 DNA reads TGTGCCAGCAGCCTCGAGGAGGTGACTAATGAAAAACTGTTTTTT.

Details on this clone: A junction boundary mismatches the germline segment, possibly from a read error. Other DNA sequences in this sample translate to the same CDR3. V usage is TRBV4-2 and J usage is TRBJ1-3, with TRBD1 as a possible D gene (5 bases). In germline, CDR1 is LGHNA, CDR2 YNFKEQ. This CDR3 spans 17 amino acids. Here the CDR3 DNA reads TGTGCTAGCAGCCCGAACTCCTTACAGGAGTTCGGAAACACCATATATTTT. It specifies CASSPNSLQEFGNTIYF.

The chain is built from TRBV11-2 and TRBJ2-3; the match to TRBD2 covers 8 bases. This CDR3 has 18 amino acids. CDR1 and CDR2 from the germline V gene are SGHAT and FQNNGV. V lost 0 bases, J lost 2 bases, and 10 bases stayed unmatched. CDR3 sequence reads: CASSLDLHLAGLTDTQYF. The CDR3 DNA sequence: TGTGCCAGCAGCTTAGATCTCCATCTAGCGGGCCTCACAGATACGCAGTATTTT.

The chain links TRBV7-6 to TRBJ2-3; the match to TRBD1 covers 8 bases. This CDR3 has 14 residues. The V and J ends lost 4 bases and 6 bases, in that order; junction bases with no gene match: 6. Germline lookup yields CDR1 SGHVS and CDR2 FNYEAQ. The CDR3 DNA sequence: TGTGCCAGCAGCTCACCTGACAGGGGTGATACGCAGTATTTT. Protein product: CASSSPDRGDTQYF.

The chain recombines TRBV2 with TRBJ1-5; D gene uncertain. The CDR3 extends over 13 amino acids. Trimming took 6 bases from V and 5 from J, leaving 11 bases between them. CDR1 is SNHLY and CDR2 is FYNNEI in the germline V gene. The CDR3 nucleotides are TGTGCCAGCAGGACCCGACTGTATCAGCCCCAGCATTTT. It yields the protein CASRTRLYQPQHF.